The rows below give T cell receptor beta chains drawn from one sample of a study of cytomegalovirus exposure and HLA in healthy donors. TCRdb's copy holds only in-frame clones and misses some; the assay was immunoSEQ multiplex PCR. The data show approximately 110,000 clones, with around 63% seen just once and more than 2.5% held by the top ten. Sequencing was performed on PBMCs. The receptors come from a man between 25 and 39 years old in good health and CMV-seronegative. CDR3s include the opening cysteine and the closing phenylalanine or tryptophan. Fields, in order: clone size, V gene, J gene, D gene, CDR3 DNA, CDR3 protein. The D gene is left open where the match is weak. The listing skips clone size in some rows; elsewhere it reads once, few, many or a size class.

>NA|TRBV5-5|TRBJ1-4|NA
TGTGCCAGCAGCTTGGCAGGGGCCAATGAAAAACTGTTTTTT
CASSLAGANEKLFF
>NA|TRBV9|TRBJ2-4|NA
TGTGCCAGCAGCGCCAAGCCCGAGAACCCCGCGGAGGACATTCAGTACTTC
CASSAKPENPAEDIQYF
>few|TRBV7-2|TRBJ1-1|NA
TGTGCCAGCAGCTCGACAGGCTTTGAAGCTTTCTTT
CASSSTGFEAFF
>NA|TRBV13|TRBJ1-2|NA
TGTGCCAGCAGCCGGGCCGCGGAGAGGGACTATGGCTACACCTTC
CASSRAAERDYGYTF
>NA|TRBV5-1|TRBJ2-5|TRBD2
TGCGCCAGCAGCTTGGTGACTAGCAAGGAGACCCAGTACTTC
CASSLVTSKETQYF
>NA|TRBV11-3|TRBJ2-3|NA
TGTGCCAGCAGCCCCGCGGCTAGCACAGATACGCAGTATTTT
CASSPAASTDTQYF
>NA|TRBV5-1|TRBJ1-3|TRBD1
TGCGCCAGCAGCTTAACAGGGGGCTCTGGAAACACCATATATTTT
CASSLTGGSGNTIYF
>few|TRBV5-4|TRBJ1-1|TRBD1
TGTGCCAGCAGCTCTGGACAGGGAGGGATCATGAACACTGAAGCTTTCTTT
CASSSGQGGIMNTEAFF
>NA|TRBV11-3|TRBJ1-1|TRBD1
TGTGCCAGCAGCTCAGGGACAGGGGTCGCGAACACTGAAGCTTTCTTT
CASSSGTGVANTEAFF
>NA|TRBV7-2|TRBJ2-5|NA
TGTGCCAGCAGCTTAGGGGCTAGCCTGCAAGAGACCCAGTACTTC
CASSLGASLQETQYF
>NA|TRBV7-9|TRBJ2-7|TRBD2
TGTGCCAGCAGCCCCGGCCTAGCGGGCGAGGACGAGCAGTACTTC
CASSPGLAGEDEQYF
>few|TRBV27|TRBJ2-3|NA
TGTGCCAGCAGCCGGGTTGCAGGGGGCACAGATACGCAGTATTTT
CASSRVAGGTDTQYF
>NA|TRBV6-6|TRBJ2-7|TRBD2
TGTGCCAGCAGTCGTACTAGCGGGAGGGCTTACGAGCAGTACTTC
CASSRTSGRAYEQYF
>few|TRBV5-1|TRBJ2-1|NA
TGCGCCAGCAGAAGGGACTGGGCCCCCTCCTACAATGAGCAGTTCTTC
CASRRDWAPSYNEQFF
>NA|TRBV29-1|TRBJ2-1|NA
TGCAGCGTTCTCCTCCAGGGTGTCGACAATGAGCAGTTCTTC
CSVLLQGVDNEQFF
>NA|TRBV15|TRBJ2-7|TRBD2
TGTGCCACCAGCAGACGGCTTCGGACTAGCGACTACTACGAGCAGTACTTC
CATSRRLRTSDYYEQYF
>NA|TRBV5-4|TRBJ1-2|NA
TGTGCCAGCAGCCCCCAACCGGGACAATCAAAACCAGGCTACACCTTC
CASSPQPGQSKPGYTF
>NA|TRBV7-6|TRBJ2-2|TRBD2
TGTGCCAGCAGCTTAGCGCTGTTCCCACGACTGACTAGCGGCAACACCGGGGAGCTGTTTTTT
CASSLALFPRLTSGNTGELFF
>NA|TRBV14|TRBJ1-5|TRBD1
TGTGCCAGCAGCCTGACAGGGGCGGGTCAGCCCCAGCATTTT
CASSLTGAGQPQHF
>NA|TRBV28|TRBJ1-2|TRBD1
TGTGCCAGCAGCCCGGGACAGGGGGCGGTTGGCTACACCTTC
CASSPGQGAVGYTF
>NA|TRBV7-2|TRBJ1-1|NA
TGTGCCAGCAGCTTAGTGACGGGTATCACTGAAGCTTTCTTT
CASSLVTGITEAFF
>few|TRBV7-2|TRBJ2-1|TRBD1
TGTGCCAGCGCCAGTGGACAGGGGGGGTTCAATGAGCAGTTCTTC
CASASGQGGFNEQFF
>NA|TRBV28|TRBJ1-2|TRBD1
TGTGCCAGCAGATCCCTGCCTGACAGGGGAGACCTCTTC
CASRSLPDRGDLF
>NA|TRBV6-5|TRBJ1-4|NA
TGTGCCAGCAGTTTCCGACTCGGGAGAAATGAAAAACTGTTTTTT
CASSFRLGRNEKLFF
>NA|TRBV7-9|TRBJ2-3|NA
TGTGCCAGCAGCTTAGGACTAGATACGCAGTATTTT
CASSLGLDTQYF
>NA|TRBV11-2|TRBJ2-5|NA
TGTGCCAGCAGCTTAGGGGCAGTCAAGACGGAGACCCAGTACTTC
CASSLGAVKTETQYF
>few|TRBV7-3|TRBJ2-7|NA
TGTGCCAGCAGCCCCGCCCCGGGACAAGTCTACGAGCAGTACTTC
CASSPAPGQVYEQYF
>few|TRBV7-2|TRBJ2-2|NA
TGTGCCAGCAGCCCTCGGGTCACCGGGGAGCTGTTTTTT
CASSPRVTGELFF
>NA|TRBV5-1|TRBJ2-3|TRBD1
TGCGCCAGCAGCTTAGGGCAGGGGGCAGGGGATACGCAGTATTTT
CASSLGQGAGDTQYF
>once|TRBV5-1|TRBJ2-7|NA
TGCGCCAGCAGCTTGGGGGAGGAGAGCTCCTACGAGCAGTACTTC
CASSLGEESSYEQYF
>few|TRBV19|TRBJ2-5|TRBD1
TGTGCCAGTAGTCCCGGCTATGGGACAGGGGGTGAGACCCAGTACTTC
CASSPGYGTGGETQYF
>few|TRBV6-1|TRBJ2-2|TRBD2
TGTGCCAGCAGTGAAGTTGAGTGGGAGGGCACCGGGGAGCTGTTTTTT
CASSEVEWEGTGELFF
>NA|TRBV7-2|TRBJ2-3|TRBD2
TGTGCCAGCAGCCCCGGGACTAGCGGAGATACGCAGTATTTT
CASSPGTSGDTQYF
>NA|TRBV4-1|TRBJ2-6|NA
TGCGCCAGCACCGGACAGCTTCAAGCTCGGGCCAACGTCCTGACTTTC
CASTGQLQARANVLTF
>NA|TRBV5-6|TRBJ2-5|NA
TGTGCCAGCAGCCCGAGGGCACCACCGTGGGCCCAGTACTTC
CASSPRAPPWAQYF
>once|TRBV5-1|TRBJ2-3|TRBD2
TGCGCCAGCAGTTATACTAGCGGGACGACAGATACGCAGTATTTT
CASSYTSGTTDTQYF
>once|TRBV6-5|TRBJ2-7|TRBD2
TGTGCCAGCAGTTACGGCTCTAGCGGGAGCACCTACGAGCAGTACTTC
CASSYGSSGSTYEQYF
>few|TRBV30|TRBJ1-5|TRBD1
TGTGCCTGGAGTGTACAGGGGAATCAGCCCCAGCATTTT
CAWSVQGNQPQHF
>NA|TRBV5-8|TRBJ1-2|NA
TGTGCCAGCAGCTTGGGGGGCGCGTATAACTATGGCTACACCTTC
CASSLGGAYNYGYTF
>few|TRBV4-1|TRBJ1-6|TRBD1
TGCGCCAGCAGCAAGAATTACCGGGACAGAATAAATTCACCCCTCCACTTT
CASSKNYRDRINSPLHF
>NA|TRBV28|TRBJ1-4|NA
TGTGCCAGCAGCCTAGGGGGTGGTGTTGAAAAACTGTTTTTT
CASSLGGGVEKLFF
>NA|TRBV18|TRBJ1-1|NA
TGTGCCAGCTCACCAGATTCAGGGGCTGAAGCTTTCTTT
CASSPDSGAEAFF
>NA|TRBV7-8|TRBJ2-2|TRBD2
TGTGCCAGCAGCTTCCGGACTAGCGGGACAGAGGACACCGGGGAGCTGTTTTTT
CASSFRTSGTEDTGELFF
>NA|TRBV15|TRBJ1-1|NA
TGTGCCACCAGCAGAGGAACCGGGGGGGTATACACTGAAGCTTTCTTT
CATSRGTGGVYTEAFF
>few|TRBV19|TRBJ2-7|TRBD1
TGTGCCAGTAGTCCTTTTTCCGGGACAGGGGTCGAGCAGTACTTC
CASSPFSGTGVEQYF
>NA|TRBV5-1|TRBJ1-2|NA
TGCGCCAGCAGCTTTCAGGCCGCCCTGGACTATGGCTACACCTTC
CASSFQAALDYGYTF